The sequence of this T cell receptor (beta chain) was determined in a study of blood T cell repertoires in COVID-19. Study in general: The study drew acute and convalescent COVID-19 samples from the United States, Italy and Spain.

TCRdb keeps only in-frame clones here, not all; method: immunoSEQ multiplex PCR. Of around 250,000 clones detected, about 83% appear once; the ten largest clones hold 1.5% to 1.7%. With 0 bases removed from V and 8 bases from J, the gap between germline ends came to 13 bases. Germline CDR1 PRHDT, CDR2 FYEKMQ (reference sequence). The CDR3 covers 14 residues. The sequencing input was peripheral blood. The receptor was derived from a woman aged 40-49 years who had recovered from COVID-19. The V call is TRBV13, the J call TRBJ1-1, with D possibly being TRBD1 (6 bases). Here the CDR3 DNA reads TGTGCCAGCAGCTTAGGCGCAGGGGAACTAGAAGCTTTCTTT. It is translated as CASSLGAGELEAFF.